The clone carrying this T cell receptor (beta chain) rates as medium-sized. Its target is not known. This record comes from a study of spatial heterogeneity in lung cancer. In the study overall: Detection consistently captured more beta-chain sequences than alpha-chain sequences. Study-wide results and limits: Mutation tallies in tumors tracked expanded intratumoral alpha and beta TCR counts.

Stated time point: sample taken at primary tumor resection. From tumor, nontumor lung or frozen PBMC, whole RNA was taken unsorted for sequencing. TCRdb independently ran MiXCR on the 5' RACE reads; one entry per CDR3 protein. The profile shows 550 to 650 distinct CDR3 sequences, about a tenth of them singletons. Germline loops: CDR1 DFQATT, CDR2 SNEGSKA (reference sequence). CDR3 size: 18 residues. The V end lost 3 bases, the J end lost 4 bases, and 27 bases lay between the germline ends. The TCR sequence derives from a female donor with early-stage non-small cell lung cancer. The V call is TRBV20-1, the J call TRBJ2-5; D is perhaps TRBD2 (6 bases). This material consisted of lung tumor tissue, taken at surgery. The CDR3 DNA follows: TGCAGTGCTAGGTCCGCTGTTCTGAGTAACTCCGGGGGAGAGACCCAGTACTTC. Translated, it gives CSARSAVLSNSGGETQYF.